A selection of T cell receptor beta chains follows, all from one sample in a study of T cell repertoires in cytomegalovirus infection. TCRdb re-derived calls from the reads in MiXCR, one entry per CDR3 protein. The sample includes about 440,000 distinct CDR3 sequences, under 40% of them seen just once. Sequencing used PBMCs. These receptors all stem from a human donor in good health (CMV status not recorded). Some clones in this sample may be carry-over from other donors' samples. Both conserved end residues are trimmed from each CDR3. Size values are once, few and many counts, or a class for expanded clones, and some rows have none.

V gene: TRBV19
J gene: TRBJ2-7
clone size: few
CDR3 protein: ASSISRAYEQY

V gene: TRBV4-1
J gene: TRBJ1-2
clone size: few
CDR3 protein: ASSQEVAGGYGYT

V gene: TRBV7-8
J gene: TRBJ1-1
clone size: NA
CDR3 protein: ASSLGPRDGDTEAF

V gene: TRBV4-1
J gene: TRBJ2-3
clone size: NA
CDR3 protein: ASSQDPTGLDTQY

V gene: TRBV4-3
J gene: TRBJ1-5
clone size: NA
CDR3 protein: ASSQDLQGRQPQH

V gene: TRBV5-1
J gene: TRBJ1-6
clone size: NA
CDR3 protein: ASSLEASYNSPLH

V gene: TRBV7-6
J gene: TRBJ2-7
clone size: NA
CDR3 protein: ASSLGQGIYEQY

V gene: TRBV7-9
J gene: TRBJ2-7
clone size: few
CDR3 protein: ASSYRGDHEQY

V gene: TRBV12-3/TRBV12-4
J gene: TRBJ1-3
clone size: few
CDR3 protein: ASSPRERASGNTIY

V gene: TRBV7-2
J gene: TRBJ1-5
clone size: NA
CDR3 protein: ASSFLGQPHH

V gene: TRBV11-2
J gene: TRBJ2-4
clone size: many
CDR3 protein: ASSFLGGSSAKNIQY

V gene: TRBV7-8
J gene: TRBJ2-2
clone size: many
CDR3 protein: ASSLLQGNTGELF

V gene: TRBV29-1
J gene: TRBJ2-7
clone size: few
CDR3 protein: SVTRTGRGSYEQY

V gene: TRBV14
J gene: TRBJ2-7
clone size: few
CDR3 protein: ASSPWTGGYEQY

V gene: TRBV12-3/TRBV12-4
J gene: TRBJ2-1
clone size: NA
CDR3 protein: ASSPLAGLYNEQF

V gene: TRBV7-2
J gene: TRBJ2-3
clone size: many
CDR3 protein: ASSPFPRGNTDTQY

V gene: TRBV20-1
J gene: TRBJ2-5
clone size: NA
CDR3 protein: SARNFPRVSQETQY

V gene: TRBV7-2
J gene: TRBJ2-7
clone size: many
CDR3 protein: ASSLAPGTASYEQY

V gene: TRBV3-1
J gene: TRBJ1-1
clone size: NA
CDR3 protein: ASSQEGPGSTEAF

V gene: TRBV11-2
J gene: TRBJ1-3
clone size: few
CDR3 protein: ASSHGLLLGNTIY

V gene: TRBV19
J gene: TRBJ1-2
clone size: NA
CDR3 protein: ASSIGIYYGYT

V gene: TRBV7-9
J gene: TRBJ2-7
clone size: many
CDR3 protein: ASSLTGVHEQY

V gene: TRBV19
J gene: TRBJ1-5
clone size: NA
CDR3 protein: ASSMTDQPQH

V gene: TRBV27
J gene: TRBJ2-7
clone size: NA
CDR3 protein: ASSLSSGTHYEQY

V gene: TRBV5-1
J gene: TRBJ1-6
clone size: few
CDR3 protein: ASRTGSNSPLH

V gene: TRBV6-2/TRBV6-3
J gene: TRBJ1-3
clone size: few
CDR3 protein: ASSRDRSGNTIY

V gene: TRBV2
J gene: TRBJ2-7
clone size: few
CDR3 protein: ASSEIAGRGTPYEQY

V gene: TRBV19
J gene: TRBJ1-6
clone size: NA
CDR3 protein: ATSDNSPLH

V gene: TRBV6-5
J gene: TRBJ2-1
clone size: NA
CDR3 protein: AISFTSGDYNEQF

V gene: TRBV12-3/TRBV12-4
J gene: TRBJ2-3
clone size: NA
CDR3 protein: ASSPQETGGTQY

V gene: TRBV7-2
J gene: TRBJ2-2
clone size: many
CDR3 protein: ASSLVTGGQTGELF

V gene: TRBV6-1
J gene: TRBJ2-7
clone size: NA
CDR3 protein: ASSEYPPTLSSYEQY

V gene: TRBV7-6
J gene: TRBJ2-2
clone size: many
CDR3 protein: ASSLDPGGAFITGELF

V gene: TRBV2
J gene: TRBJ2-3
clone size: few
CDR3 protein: ASSKDLGATDTQY

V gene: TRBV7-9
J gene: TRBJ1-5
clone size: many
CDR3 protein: ASSTGPGGNQPQH

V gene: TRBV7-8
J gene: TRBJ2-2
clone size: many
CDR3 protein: ASRQGANGELF

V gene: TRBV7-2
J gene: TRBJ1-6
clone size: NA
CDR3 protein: ASSLVSPGTGGKNSPLH

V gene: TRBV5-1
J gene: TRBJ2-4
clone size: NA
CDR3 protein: ASSLGQIAKNIQY

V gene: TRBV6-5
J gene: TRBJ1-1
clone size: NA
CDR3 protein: ASSFDRQGATEAF

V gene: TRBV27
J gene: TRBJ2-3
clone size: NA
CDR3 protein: ASSPRGGVTDTQY

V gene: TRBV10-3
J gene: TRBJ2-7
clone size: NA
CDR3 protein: AISGGGQPYEQY

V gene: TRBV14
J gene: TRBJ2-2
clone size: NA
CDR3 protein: ASSQDHSYPGELF

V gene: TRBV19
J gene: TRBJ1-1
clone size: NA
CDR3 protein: ASTSTRNTEAF

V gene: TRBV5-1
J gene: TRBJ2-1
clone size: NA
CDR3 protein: ASSFGGGVNYNEQF

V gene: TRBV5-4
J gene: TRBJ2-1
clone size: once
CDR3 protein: ASSLGSGALGNEQF

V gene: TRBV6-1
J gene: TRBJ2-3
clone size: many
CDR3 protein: ASSEDSYTDTQY

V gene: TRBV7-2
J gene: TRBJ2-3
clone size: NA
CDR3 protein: ASSPQVGVGTDTQY

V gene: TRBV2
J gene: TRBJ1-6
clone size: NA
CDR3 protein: ANSRRTGGNSPLH